Reported below is one TCR beta chain. Its target is unknown. This entry belongs to a study of cytomegalovirus exposure and HLA in healthy donors. The PCR used 60 Vbeta and 13 Jbeta primers. Assay: immunoSEQ multiplex PCR; the TCRdb copy retains only in-frame clones and omits some. Of roughly 180,000 clones detected, approximately 88% appear once; the ten largest clones hold 1% to 1.5%. General observations from the study: The investigators catalogued 150 to 200 TCR beta chains as cytomegalovirus-associated.

Trimming at V came to 3 bases and at J to 6 bases, leaving 4 bases not matched to a gene. Germline values: CDR1 SGHNT, CDR2 YYREEE (reference sequence). This CDR3 contains 14 residues. The receptor comes from a boy between 2 and 15 years old in good health and CMV-seronegative. The source material was PBMCs. The chain is built from TRBV5-4 and TRBJ2-2, with 8 bases aligning to TRBD1. The CDR3, as DNA: TGTGCCAGCAGCTCCACAGGGGGAGCCGGGGAGCTGTTTTTT. Its protein product is CASSSTGGAGELFF.